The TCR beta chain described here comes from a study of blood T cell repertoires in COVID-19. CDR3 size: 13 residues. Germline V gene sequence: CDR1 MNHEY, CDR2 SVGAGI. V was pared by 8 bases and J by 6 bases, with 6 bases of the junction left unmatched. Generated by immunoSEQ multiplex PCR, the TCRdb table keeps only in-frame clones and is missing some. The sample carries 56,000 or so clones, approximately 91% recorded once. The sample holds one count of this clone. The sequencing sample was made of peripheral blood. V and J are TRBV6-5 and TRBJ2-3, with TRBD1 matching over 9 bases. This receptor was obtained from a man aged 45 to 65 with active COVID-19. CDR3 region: CASLDRGSDTQYF. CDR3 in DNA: TGTGCCAGCCTCGACAGGGGGTCGGATACGCAGTATTTT.